Below, one T cell receptor beta chain is given with its context. This entry comes from a study of blood T cell repertoires in COVID-19. In the study overall: The cDNA or gDNA used as material had been derived from T cells, B-cell-depleted T cells, or PBMCs.

Recruits, aged roughly 18 to 95 years, lived in 24 US areas. Cohort assignment relied on participant-reported clinical history. The V and J ends lost 4 bases and 2 bases respectively, with 21 bases between them. Germline CDR1 reads SGHRS; CDR2 reads YFSETQ. The CDR3 sequence is 18 residues long. Authors' processing steps: Amplification of reference gene primers provided the estimated nucleated cell counts. Method: immunoSEQ multiplex PCR; TCRdb's copy keeps in-frame clones and lacks some. The V and J calls and the clone size are those of that table, but D and trimming were determined from the DNA. The sample records more than 350,000 clones, just under 90% being singletons.

The sequenced material came from PBMCs or T cells enriched from blood (not recorded which). The receptor comes from a woman in her forties or fifties who had recovered from COVID-19. The genes are TRBV5-1 and TRBJ2-2; TRBD1 is a possible D gene (6 bases). The CDR3, as DNA: TGCGCCAGCAGCCCGGGCCTCGAGTGGGGGCAAAACACCGGGGAGCTGTTTTTT. Its protein is CASSPGLEWGQNTGELFF.